This entry describes one TCR beta chain. The record originates from a study of radiotherapy plus CTLA-4 blockade in lung cancer. Study summary: Disease control was present in 31% of patients, and objective responses in about 19%.

TCRdb keeps only in-frame clones here, not all; method: immunoSEQ multiplex PCR. The table shows approximately 94,000 clones, with roughly 80% occurring only once. Treatment of patients with chemo-refractory metastatic non-small-cell lung cancer consisted of focal radiation plus CTLA-4 blockade with ipilimumab. The clonotype was recovered from a human donor with non-small cell lung cancer that progressed on radiotherapy plus ipilimumab. Specimen: peripheral blood, collected from a patient treated with radiotherapy plus ipilimumab.

The CDR3 loop reads CASSSRRGPEYF. The CDR3 nucleotides read TGTGCCAGCAGCTCCCGCCGGGGGCCCGAGTACTTC. The chain is built from TRBV5-6 and TRBJ2-7; D is tentatively TRBD1 or TRBD2 (6 bases each). The CDR3 sequence is 12 residues long. Germline CDR1 and CDR2: SGHDT and YYEEEE. Deletions cut 3 bases from V and 11 bases from J, with 15 bases between. Supplemented by reference TRBV5-6 and TRBJ2-7, the full variable domain reads DAGVTQSPTHLIKTRGQQVTLRCSPKSGHDTVSWYQQALGQGPQFIFQYYEEEERQRGNFPDRFSGHQFPNYSSELNVNALLLGDSALYLCASSSRRGPEYFGPGTRLTVT.